This T cell receptor (beta chain) was sequenced for a study of blood T cell repertoires in COVID-19. Study information: Some COVID-19 samples were acute and others convalescent; all came from the United States, Italy and Spain. Sources were T cells, B-cell-depleted T cells, or PBMCs; the material itself was cDNA or gDNA.

Original methodology: Researchers report that nucleated cell counts were estimated from reference gene primer amplification. The assay was immunoSEQ multiplex PCR, and TCRdb's table has in-frame clones only and misses some. V and J calls and clone size are copied from that table; D and trimming were computed from the DNA. The repertoire has around 230,000 clones, about 82% of them found once; the top ten carry about 5.1%. Seattle patient enrollment occurred during active infection, with longitudinal follow-up thereafter. The source material was peripheral blood. The clonotype comes from a man aged 45-65 years with COVID-19, enrolled during active disease.

The CDR3 DNA reads as TGTGCCAGCAGCTCCCCACTGACAGGGTACTATGGCTACACCTTC. This gives the protein CASSSPLTGYYGYTF. J is TRBJ1-2 and V is TRBV5-5, with TRBD1 matching over 7 bases. CDR3 length: 15 amino acids. The V segment lost 3 bases and the J segment 3 bases; nucleotides outside the gene matches: 8. Germline V CDR1 and CDR2: SGHKS, YYEKEE (reference sequence).